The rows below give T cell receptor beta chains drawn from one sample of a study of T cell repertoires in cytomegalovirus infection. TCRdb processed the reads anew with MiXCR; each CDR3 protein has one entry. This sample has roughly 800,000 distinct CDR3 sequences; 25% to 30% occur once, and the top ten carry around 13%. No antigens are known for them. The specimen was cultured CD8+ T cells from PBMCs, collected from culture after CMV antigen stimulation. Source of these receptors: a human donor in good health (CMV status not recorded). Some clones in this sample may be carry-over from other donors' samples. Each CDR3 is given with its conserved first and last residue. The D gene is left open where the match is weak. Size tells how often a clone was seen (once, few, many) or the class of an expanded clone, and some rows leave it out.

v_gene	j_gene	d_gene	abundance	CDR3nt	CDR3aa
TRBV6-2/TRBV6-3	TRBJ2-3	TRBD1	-	TGTGCCAGCAGTTACTCGATGGTGACAGGGGGCACAGATACGCAGTATTTT	CASSYSMVTGGTDTQYF
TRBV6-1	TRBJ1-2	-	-	TGTGCCAGCAGTTACGCAGGGTTCGTGGATGGCTACACCTTC	CASSYAGFVDGYTF
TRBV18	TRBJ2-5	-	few	TGTGCCAGCTCACCCTTCGACAGGCCGCGCGCCCAGTACTTC	CASSPFDRPRAQYF
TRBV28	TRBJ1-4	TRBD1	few	TGTGCCAGCAGTTCGGACAGGGGGCAGGGAAATGAAAAACTGTTTTTT	CASSSDRGQGNEKLFF
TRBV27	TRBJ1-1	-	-	TGTGCCAGCAGTCTGACAGAGAACACTGAAGCTTACTTT	CASSLTENTEAYF
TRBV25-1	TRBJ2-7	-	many	TGTGCCAGCAGTGTCGGAGCCGAGCAGTACTTC	CASSVGAEQYF
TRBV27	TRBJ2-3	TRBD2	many	TGTGCCAGCAGTACACCCCGGGGGGCGCAGTATTTT	CASSTPRGAQYF
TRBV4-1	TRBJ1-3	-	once	TGCGCCAGCAGCCAAGAAAGCAGGCTCTATGGAAACACCATATATTTT	CASSQESRLYGNTIYF
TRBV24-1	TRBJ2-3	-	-	TGTGCCACCAGCCCCGTCGAGGGGGGGCGAGGAGATACGCAGTATTTT	CATSPVEGGRGDTQYF
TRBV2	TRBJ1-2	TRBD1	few	TGTGCCAGGGACAGGAGGGACTATGGCTACACCTTC	CARDRRDYGYTF
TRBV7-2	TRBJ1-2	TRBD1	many	TGTGCCAGCAGCTTAGCCCCGGCAGGGGGAAGGACCTATGGCTACACCTTC	CASSLAPAGGRTYGYTF
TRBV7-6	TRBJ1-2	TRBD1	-	TGTGCCAGCAGCTCCGGGACAGATAACTATGGCTACACCTTC	CASSSGTDNYGYTF
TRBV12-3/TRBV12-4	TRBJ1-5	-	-	TGTGCCAGCAGCCCCGTCGTGGGGCCTCGGCAGCCCCAGCATTTT	CASSPVVGPRQPQHF
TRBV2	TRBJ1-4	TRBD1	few	TGTGCCAGCAGTGATGGTCGGGGACAGACTAATGAAAAACTGTTTTTT	CASSDGRGQTNEKLFF
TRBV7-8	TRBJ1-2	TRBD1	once	TGTGCCAGCAGCTTAGCCGGGACAGGGTTGCTTTCTTATGGCTACACCTTC	CASSLAGTGLLSYGYTF
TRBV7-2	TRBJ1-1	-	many	TGTGCCAGCAGCTCCCCGACATCGAACACTGAAGCTTTCTTT	CASSSPTSNTEAFF
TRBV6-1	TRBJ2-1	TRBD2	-	TGTGCCAGCAGTGTTGCGGGGGGACTAGAAGCCTACAATGAGCAGTTCTTC	CASSVAGGLEAYNEQFF